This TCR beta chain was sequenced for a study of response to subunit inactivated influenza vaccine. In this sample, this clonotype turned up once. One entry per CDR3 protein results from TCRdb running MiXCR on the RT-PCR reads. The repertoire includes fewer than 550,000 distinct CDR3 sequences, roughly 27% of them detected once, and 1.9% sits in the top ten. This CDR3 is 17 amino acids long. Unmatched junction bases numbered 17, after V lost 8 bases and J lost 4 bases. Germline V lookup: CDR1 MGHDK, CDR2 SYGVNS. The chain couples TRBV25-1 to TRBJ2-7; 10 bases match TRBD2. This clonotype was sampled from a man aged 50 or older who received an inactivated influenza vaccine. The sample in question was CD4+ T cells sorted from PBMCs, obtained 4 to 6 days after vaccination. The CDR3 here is CASEGGPPSGSSYEQYF. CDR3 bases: TGTGCCAGCGAGGGGGGGCCCCCTAGCGGGAGTTCTTACGAGCAGTACTTC.